The 13 T cell receptor beta chains below come from one sample, sequenced in a study of blood T cell repertoires in COVID-19. Profiling relied on immunoSEQ multiplex PCR, and the TCRdb table lists in-frame clones only, not all of them. Counted here are about 480,000 clones, about 90% occurring once; the ten biggest clones make up nearly 2%. The specimen was PBMCs or T cells enriched from blood (not recorded which). These TCRs come from a woman between 18 and 30 years old with acute COVID-19.

The genes are TRBV29-1 and TRBJ1-2; D not resolved. V lost 4 bases and J lost 7, with 13 bases in between. The germline gives CDR1 SQVTM, CDR2 ANQGSEA. CDR3 size: 12 residues. CDR3 amino acids: CSVAEEKGGYTF. The CDR3 nucleotides read TGCAGCGTTGCCGAGGAAAAAGGTGGCTACACCTTC.

The chain has TRBV12-5 and TRBJ2-7, with 7 bases fitting TRBD2. The CDR3 totals 13 residues. Germline lookup yields CDR1 LGHNT and CDR2 FRNRAP. J was trimmed by 4 bases and V by 2 bases; bases with no gene match: 2. The CDR3, as DNA: TGTGCTAGTGGTTTGTCCGGGGGGTACGAGCAGTACTTC. This translates into CASGLSGGYEQYF.

This sequence joins TRBV19 and TRBJ2-7, with TRBD2 matching over 14 bases. Germline V gene sequence: CDR1 LNHDA, CDR2 SQIVND (reference sequence). This CDR3 has 17 amino acids. J gave up 7 bases and V 6 bases, and 14 bases lay outside the gene matches. The CDR3 reads CASSAGTSGGLRREQYF. The CDR3 DNA reads as TGTGCCAGTAGCGCCGGGACTAGCGGGGGTCTACGGAGGGAGCAGTACTTC.

The chain combines TRBV2 with TRBJ1-3, with D tentatively TRBD1 (5 bases). CDR3 length: 14 residues. CDR1 and CDR2 from the germline V gene are SNHLY and FYNNEI. V was trimmed by 6 bases and J by 2 bases, leaving 11 bases between them. CDR3: CASRGGVPGNTIYF. For the CDR3, the DNA is TGTGCCAGCAGGGGAGGGGTCCCTGGAAACACCATATATTTT. Looking up the rest from reference TRBV2 and TRBJ1-3 gives the full variable domain: EPEVTQTPSHQVTQMGQEVILRCVPISNHLYFYWYRQILGQKVEFLVSFYNNEISEKSEIFDDQFSVERPDGSNFTLKIRSTKLEDSAMYFCASRGGVPGNTIYFGEGSWLTVV.

The gene calls are TRBV29-1 and TRBJ2-4; tentatively, D is TRBD1 (5 bases). Looked up from germline, CDR1 is SQVTM and CDR2 is ANQGSEA. V shed 8 bases and J shed 3 bases, with 14 bases lying between them. The CDR3 loop spans 13 amino acids. CDR3 region: CSIRLDNKNIQYF. The CDR3 DNA sequence: TGCAGCATTAGGCTGGACAACAAAAACATTCAGTACTTC.

In this sample, this clone turned up once. This chain joins TRBV5-1 and TRBJ2-2; 9 nucleotides align to TRBD1. Germline assignment: CDR1 SGHRS and CDR2 YFSETQ. This CDR3 region has 15 residues. V shed 4 bases, J shed 5 bases, and the junction held 6 bases outside the gene matches. DNA of the CDR3: TGCGCCAGCAGCCCCCGGGACAGGGATACCGGGGAGCTGTTTTTT. This sequence encodes CASSPRDRDTGELFF.

This chain joins TRBV10-2 and TRBJ2-1; 8 nucleotides match TRBD2. In germline, CDR1 is WSHSY, CDR2 SAAADI. The CDR3 covers 14 residues. V lost 6 bases and J lost 4; bases outside the gene matches: 5. The CDR3 region is CASRAGTRYNEQFF. CDR3 DNA sequence: TGCGCCAGCAGGGCCGGGACTAGATACAATGAGCAGTTCTTC.

This clone was counted a few times. This chain links TRBV19 with TRBJ1-5; TRBD1 is a possible D gene (6 bases). The V end was cut by 4 bases, the J end by 7 bases, with 14 bases between. The germline V gene encodes CDR1 LNHDA and CDR2 SQIVND (reference sequence). The CDR3 has 14 amino acids. The CDR3 nucleotides read TGTGCCAGTAGTACCCGGGACAAACTACAGCCCCAGCATTTT. This translates into CASSTRDKLQPQHF.

This sequence joins TRBV5-1 and TRBJ2-5; 8 nucleotides agree with TRBD1. Unmatched junction bases numbered 8, after V lost 3 bases and J lost 4 bases. Germline CDR1 SGHRS, CDR2 YFSETQ. CDR3 length: 15 residues. The chain's CDR3 is CASSSGQGGGETQYF. The CDR3 DNA reads TGCGCCAGCAGCTCCGGACAGGGTGGGGGAGAGACCCAGTACTTC.

The chain carries TRBV6-5 and TRBJ2-1; TRBD1 is a possible D gene (5 bases). The CDR3 totals 14 residues. V dropped 0 bases and J dropped 8 bases, with 11 bases sitting between them. Per germline, CDR1 MNHEY and CDR2 SVGAGI. Written as DNA, the CDR3 is TGTGCCAGCAGTTACTCGAGCAGGGCCGATGAGCAGTTCTTC. Its protein product is CASSYSSRADEQFF.

V usage is TRBV2 and J usage is TRBJ1-2; D is possibly TRBD1 (6 bases). The CDR3 is 15 residues long. Germline CDR1 reads SNHLY; CDR2 reads FYNNEI. V was clipped by 3 bases and J by 1 base, with 12 bases between them. Here the CDR3 DNA reads TGTGCCAGCAGTGATGTACACAGGGTTAACTATGGCTACACCTTC. It translates to CASSDVHRVNYGYTF.

This clone was seen only once. The V call is TRBV11-2, the J call TRBJ1-5; D remains unclear. This CDR3 comprises 15 residues. V was shortened by 1 base and J by 4 bases, with 11 bases between the two germline ends. Germline CDR1 reads SGHAT; CDR2 reads FQNNGV. CDR3 amino acids: CASSLGATPNQPQHF. Written as DNA, the CDR3 is TGTGCCAGCAGCTTAGGGGCCACCCCTAATCAGCCCCAGCATTTT.

The chain carries TRBV2 and TRBJ2-1, with 8 bases fitting TRBD2. The CDR3 covers 15 residues. The germline gives CDR1 SNHLY, CDR2 FYNNEI. After removal of 4 bases from V and 5 bases from J, the junction contained 7 bases not matched to a gene. The CDR3: CASSALAGGNNEQFF. CDR3 nucleotides: TGTGCCAGCAGTGCCCTGGCGGGGGGCAACAATGAGCAGTTCTTC.